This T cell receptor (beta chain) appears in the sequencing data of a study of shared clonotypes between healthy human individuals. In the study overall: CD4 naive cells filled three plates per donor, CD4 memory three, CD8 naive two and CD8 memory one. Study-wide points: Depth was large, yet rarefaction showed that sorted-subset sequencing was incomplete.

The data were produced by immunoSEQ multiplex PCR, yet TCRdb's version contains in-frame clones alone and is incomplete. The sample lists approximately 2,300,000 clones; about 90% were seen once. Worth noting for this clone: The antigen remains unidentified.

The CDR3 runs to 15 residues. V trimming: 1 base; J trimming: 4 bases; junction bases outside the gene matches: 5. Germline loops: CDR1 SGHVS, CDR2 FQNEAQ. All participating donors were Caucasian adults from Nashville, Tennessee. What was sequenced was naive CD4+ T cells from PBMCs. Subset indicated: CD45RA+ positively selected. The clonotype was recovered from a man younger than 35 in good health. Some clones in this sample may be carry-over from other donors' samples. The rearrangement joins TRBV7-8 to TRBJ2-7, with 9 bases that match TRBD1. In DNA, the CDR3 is TGTGCCAGCAGCTTAGGCCGGACAGGGGCTTACGAGCAGTACTTC. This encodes CASSLGRTGAYEQYF.